This is a list of T cell receptor beta chains from one sample in a study of T cell repertoires in cytomegalovirus infection. One entry per CDR3 protein, called by TCRdb with MiXCR from the reads. The table lists about 220,000 distinct CDR3 sequences, 35% to 40% of them singletons, with 55% to 60% in the top ten. No antigen has been identified for these receptors. Sequences were derived from CD8+ T cells from cultured PBMCs, sampled from culture after CMV antigen stimulation. The origin of the receptors is a human donor in good health (CMV status not recorded). Some clones in this sample may be carry-over from other donors' samples. Each CDR3 is given without its conserved first and last residue. A D gene is named only where the DNA matches it firmly.

d_gene | j_gene | v_gene | CDR3aa
TRBD1 | TRBJ2-2 | TRBV7-3 | ATGQGAGGELF
. | TRBJ1-5 | TRBV6-1 | ASSEAWAEPQH
. | TRBJ2-7 | TRBV7-8 | ASSGRVPAYEQY
. | TRBJ2-7 | TRBV5-1 | ASSPSRDEQY
. | TRBJ1-4 | TRBV29-1 | SVEDPLGKLF
TRBD1 | TRBJ2-4 | TRBV19 | ASSYGTGGLQGIQY
. | TRBJ2-1 | TRBV13 | ASSLAGTGNNEQF
TRBD2 | TRBJ2-1 | TRBV7-8 | ASNPASGLAGENEQF
. | TRBJ2-1 | TRBV11-2 | ASSLGLLDNEQF
. | TRBJ2-5 | TRBV2 | ASSGAGRYLQETQY
. | TRBJ2-7 | TRBV13 | ASSLDPAGVYEQY
TRBD1 | TRBJ2-3 | TRBV12-5 | ASGLVLGQGNTDTQY
. | TRBJ1-5 | TRBV12-3/TRBV12-4 | ASTLGGNQPQH
. | TRBJ1-5 | TRBV27 | ASMGPSQPQH
TRBD1 | TRBJ2-1 | TRBV7-3 | ASSLIGATGEYNEQF
TRBD2 | TRBJ2-3 | TRBV7-2 | ASSRTLAGGPDTQY
TRBD1 | TRBJ1-1 | TRBV7-6 | ASSPGQRNTEAF
TRBD1 | TRBJ1-5 | TRBV7-6 | ASSSEVADRVFGQPQH
. | TRBJ2-7 | TRBV7-9 | ASARGSYEQY
TRBD2 | TRBJ2-4 | TRBV28 | ASRPNLAVVAKNIQY
TRBD2 | TRBJ2-1 | TRBV7-9 | ASSPGTSGDWDYNEQF
. | TRBJ2-5 | TRBV2 | ASSETGLIQETQY
TRBD2 | TRBJ2-7 | TRBV15 | ATSVTGTSGTYEQY
TRBD2 | TRBJ2-7 | TRBV7-6 | ARSPRLAASYEQY
. | TRBJ2-1 | TRBV13 | ASSPGRGPSYNEQF
. | TRBJ2-6 | TRBV7-3 | ASRGHGANVLT
. | TRBJ2-2 | TRBV7-2 | ASSLPSRTGELF
. | TRBJ2-7 | TRBV7-9 | ASSLFTSRGYEQY
TRBD2 | TRBJ2-7 | TRBV7-9 | ASSLPSSGSSYEQY
. | TRBJ2-5 | TRBV7-8 | ASSPSRVGETQY
. | TRBJ1-5 | TRBV9 | ASSAGTANQPKH
TRBD1 | TRBJ1-1 | TRBV11-2 | ASSAWTGQNTEAF
. | TRBJ2-2 | TRBV6-6 | ASSYLDTLGPGELF
. | TRBJ2-3 | TRBV27 | ASSPSVGEITDTQY
. | TRBJ2-4 | TRBV5-5 | ASSLRGIAKNIQY
TRBD1 | TRBJ2-1 | TRBV6-6 | ASSTRDRVRNEQF
. | TRBJ1-5 | TRBV7-6 | ASSASPGYSNQPQH
. | TRBJ1-2 | TRBV6-6 | ASSHQTSYGYT
TRBD1 | TRBJ1-5 | TRBV7-2 | ASSLNPGGLSQPQH
. | TRBJ2-1 | TRBV7-3 | ASTVGWYEQF
. | TRBJ2-7 | TRBV5-6 | ASSFLAQVYEQY
. | TRBJ2-7 | TRBV20-1 | SARDGFSYEQY
TRBD2 | TRBJ2-1 | TRBV27 | ASSLWTSGRPF
. | TRBJ1-2 | TRBV7-2 | ASSLAPGYGYT